This TCR beta chain was retrieved from a study of T cells expressing NK-cell markers. Germline assignment: CDR1 LGHNA and CDR2 YNFKEQ. The CDR3 runs 16 residues. TCRdb reanalyzed the 5' RACE reads and collapses them to one entry per CDR3 protein, without DNA. The data include around 470,000 distinct CDR3 sequences; the top ten clones carry about 1.5%. Material for sequencing was blood T cells: a sorted CD56 or NKG2C T cell subset, CD4+ or CD8+ T cells, or bulk PBMC T cells (not recorded which). The rearrangement links TRBV4-2 to TRBJ2-5; absent DNA, TCRdb's TRBD2 call cannot be checked. The origin of this receptor is a woman between 45 and 65 years old in good health. CDR3 amino acids: CASSQTSSGAQETQYF.